This T cell receptor beta chain appears in the sequencing data of a study of regulatory T cells in long-lasting Graves disease. In building TCR beta libraries, iRepertoire HTBI primers were used together with Arm-PCR of CDR3 regions. Using its own MiXCR run on the multiplex PCR reads, TCRdb lists one record per CDR3 protein. The sample has approximately 390,000 distinct CDR3 sequences, roughly 15% seen once. The time point denotes: newly diagnosed GD, antithyroid drugs for less than 3 months. Making the TCR library involved RNA that had been extracted from PBMCs. This clonotype was seen more than once but under ten times. Looked up from germline, CDR1 is SQVTM and CDR2 is ANQGSEA. V was pared by 3 bases and J by 3 bases, with 3 bases of the junction left unmatched. The CDR3 length is 13 residues. These sequences were also reported in another study, on T cells in Graves' hyperthyroidism and ophthalmopathy.

Sequenced material: peripheral blood mononuclear cells (PBMCs), taken at new diagnosis, from a patient treated with antithyroid drugs. The V and J genes are TRBV29-1 and TRBJ1-1; the match to TRBD1 covers 8 bases. This TCR came from a woman aged 18-29 years with Graves disease. CDR3: CSVELDRDTEAFF. CDR3 coding DNA: TGCAGCGTTGAGTTGGACAGGGACACTGAAGCTTTCTTT.